This T cell receptor beta chain comes out of a study of blood T cell repertoires in COVID-19. On the study more broadly: Sites across the United States, Italy and Spain contributed samples from acute and convalescent COVID-19.

Original analysis: Estimation of nucleated cell counts was performed using reference gene primer amplification. Profiling relied on immunoSEQ multiplex PCR, and the TCRdb table lists in-frame clones only, not all of them. V and J calls plus clone size are reproduced from that table; the DNA served to infer D and trimming. The table has around 400,000 clones, 70% to 90% seen once. Exposed enrollees had met someone with a PCR-confirmed or clinician-diagnosed COVID-19 case at some point within the 2 weeks before study entry. The receptor comes from a woman between 18 and 30 years old who had been exposed to COVID-19. Material: PBMCs or T cells enriched from blood (not recorded which).

This CDR3 is CAWRGGNEKLFF. CDR3 sequence (DNA): TGTGCCTGGAGGGGGGGGAATGAAAAACTGTTTTTT. The chain couples TRBV30 to TRBJ1-4; D perhaps matches TRBD1 (5 bases). The germline gives CDR1 GTSNPN, CDR2 SVGIG (reference sequence). V was clipped by 3 bases and J by 5 bases, with 7 bases between them. This CDR3 is 12 amino acids long.